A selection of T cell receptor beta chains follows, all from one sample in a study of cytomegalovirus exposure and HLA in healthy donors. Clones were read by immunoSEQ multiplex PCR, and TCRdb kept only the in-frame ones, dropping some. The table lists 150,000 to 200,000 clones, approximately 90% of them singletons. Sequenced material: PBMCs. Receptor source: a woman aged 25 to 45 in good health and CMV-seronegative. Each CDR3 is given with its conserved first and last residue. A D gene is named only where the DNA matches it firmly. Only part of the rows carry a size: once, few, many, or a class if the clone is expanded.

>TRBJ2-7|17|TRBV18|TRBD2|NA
TGTGCCAGCTCACCGGGACTAGCGGGGGTCTACGGGTCGGAACAGTACTTC
CASSPGLAGVYGSEQYF
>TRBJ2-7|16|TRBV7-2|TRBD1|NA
TGTGCCAGCAGGAACCCTTGGGACAGGGGGACCTACGAGCAGTACTTC
CASRNPWDRGTYEQYF
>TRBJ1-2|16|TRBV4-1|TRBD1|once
TGCGCCAGCAGCCATGGACGACAGGGGGGGCACTATGGCTACACCTTC
CASSHGRQGGHYGYTF
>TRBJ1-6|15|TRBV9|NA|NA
TGTGCCAGCAGCGTGGCAGGCTCCTATAATTCACCCCTCCACTTT
CASSVAGSYNSPLHF
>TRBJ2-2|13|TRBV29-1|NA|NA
TGCAGCGTTGAGTGGCAGAACACCGGGGAGCTGTTTTTT
CSVEWQNTGELFF
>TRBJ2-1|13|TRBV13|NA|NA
TGTGCCAGCAGCGAAGGGGCAAGCAATGAGCAGTTCTTC
CASSEGASNEQFF
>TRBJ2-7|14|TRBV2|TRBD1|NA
TGTGCCAGCAGCACCGACAGGGGGCGCTACGAGCAGTACTTC
CASSTDRGRYEQYF
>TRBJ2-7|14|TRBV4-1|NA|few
TGCGCCAGCAGCAACATGACAGTTTCCTACGAGCAGTACTTC
CASSNMTVSYEQYF
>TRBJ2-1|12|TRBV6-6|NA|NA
TGTGCCAGCAGTTTCGACATGACCGAGCAGTTCTTC
CASSFDMTEQFF
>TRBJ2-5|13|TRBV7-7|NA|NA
TGTGCTAGCAGCTGGGCCGGAGGGGAGACCCAGTACTTC
CASSWAGGETQYF
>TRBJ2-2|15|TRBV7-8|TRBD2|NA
TGTGCCAGCAGCTTCCTAGCGGGGGGTACCGGGGAGCTGTTTTTT
CASSFLAGGTGELFF
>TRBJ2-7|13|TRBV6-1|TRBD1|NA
TGTGCCAGCGGCAGGGGACAGGACTACGAGCAGTACTTC
CASGRGQDYEQYF
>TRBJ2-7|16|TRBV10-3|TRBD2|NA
TGTGCCACAGCTTCTAGCGGGGGCCATTACCCTCCCGAGCAGTACTTC
CATASSGGHYPPEQYF
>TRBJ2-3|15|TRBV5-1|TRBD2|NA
TGCGCCAGCAGCTTGGCTCTAGCGGGGGTAGATACGCAGTATTTT
CASSLALAGVDTQYF
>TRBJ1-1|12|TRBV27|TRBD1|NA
TGTGCTATTAACAGGGGGCGTGTTGAAGCTTTCTTT
CAINRGRVEAFF
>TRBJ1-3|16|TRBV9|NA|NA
TGTGCCAGCACCCCAACCCAGGGGTTGCCTGGAAACACCATATATTTT
CASTPTQGLPGNTIYF
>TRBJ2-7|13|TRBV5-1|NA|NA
TGCGCCAGCAGCTTGGGGGCAGCCTACGAGCAGTACTTC
CASSLGAAYEQYF
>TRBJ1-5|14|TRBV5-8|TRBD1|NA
TGTGCCAGCAGCTCCGGGACAGGGTTCCAGCCCCAGCATTTT
CASSSGTGFQPQHF
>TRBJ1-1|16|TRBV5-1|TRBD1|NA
TGCGCCAGCAGCCCGGGGACAGGGGCTATGAACACTGAAGCTTTCTTT
CASSPGTGAMNTEAFF
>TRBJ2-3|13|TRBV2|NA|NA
TGTGCCAGCTTCGGGGGGCCCCCAGATACGCAGTATTTT
CASFGGPPDTQYF
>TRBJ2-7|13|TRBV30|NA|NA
TGTGCCTGGAGTAAAGGGAGCGCCTACGAGCAGTACTTC
CAWSKGSAYEQYF
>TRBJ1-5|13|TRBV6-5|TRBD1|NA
TGTGCCAGTGCGGACAGGGGCTATCAGCCCCAGCATTTT
CASADRGYQPQHF
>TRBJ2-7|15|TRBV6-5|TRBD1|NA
TGTGCCAGCAGTACCGACGGACAGGGGTTAGACGAGCAGTACTTC
CASSTDGQGLDEQYF
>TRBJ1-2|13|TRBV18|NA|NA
TGTGCCAGCTCACCAACGGGGGGCATAGGCTACACCTTC
CASSPTGGIGYTF
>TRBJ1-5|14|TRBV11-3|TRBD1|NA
TGTGCCAGCAGCTCCGGACAGGGATATCAGCCCCAGCATTTT
CASSSGQGYQPQHF
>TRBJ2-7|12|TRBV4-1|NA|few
TGCGCCAGCAGCCAAAATCGGTACGAGCAGTACTTC
CASSQNRYEQYF
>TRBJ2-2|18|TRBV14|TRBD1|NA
TGTGCCAGCAGCCACCAAAAGGGACAGGGTCGGTCCACCGGGGAGCTGTTTTTT
CASSHQKGQGRSTGELFF